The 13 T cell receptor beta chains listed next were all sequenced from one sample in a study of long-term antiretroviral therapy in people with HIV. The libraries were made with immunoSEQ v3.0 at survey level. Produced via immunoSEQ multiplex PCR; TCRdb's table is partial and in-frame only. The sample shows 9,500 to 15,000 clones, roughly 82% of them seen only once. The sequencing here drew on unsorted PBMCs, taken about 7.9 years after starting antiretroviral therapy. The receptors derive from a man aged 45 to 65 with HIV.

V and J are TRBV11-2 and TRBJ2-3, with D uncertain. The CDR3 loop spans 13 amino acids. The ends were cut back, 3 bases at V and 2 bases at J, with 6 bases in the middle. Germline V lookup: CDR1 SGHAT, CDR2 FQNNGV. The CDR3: CASSLPFTDTQYF. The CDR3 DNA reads TGTGCCAGCAGCTTGCCTTTCACAGATACGCAGTATTTT.

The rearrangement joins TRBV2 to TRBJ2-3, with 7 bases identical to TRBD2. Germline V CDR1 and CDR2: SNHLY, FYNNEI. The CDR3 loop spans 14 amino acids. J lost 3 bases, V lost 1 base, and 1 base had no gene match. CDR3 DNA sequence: TGTGCCAGCAGTGAAGGGGGGGGAACAGATACGCAGTATTTT. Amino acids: CASSEGGGTDTQYF.

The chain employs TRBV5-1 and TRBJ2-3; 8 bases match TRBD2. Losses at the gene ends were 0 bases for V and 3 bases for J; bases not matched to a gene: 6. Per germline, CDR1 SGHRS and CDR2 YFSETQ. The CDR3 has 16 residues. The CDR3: CASSLERAGGTDTQYF. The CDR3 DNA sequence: TGCGCCAGCAGCTTGGAACGGGCGGGGGGAACAGATACGCAGTATTTT.

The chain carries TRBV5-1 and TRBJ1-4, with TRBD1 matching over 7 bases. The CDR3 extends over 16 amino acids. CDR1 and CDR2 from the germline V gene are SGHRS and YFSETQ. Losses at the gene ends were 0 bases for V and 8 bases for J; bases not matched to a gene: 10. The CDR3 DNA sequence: TGCGCCAGCAGCTTGGAGGGCCGGGACAGTGGAGAAAAACTGTTTTTT. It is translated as CASSLEGRDSGEKLFF.

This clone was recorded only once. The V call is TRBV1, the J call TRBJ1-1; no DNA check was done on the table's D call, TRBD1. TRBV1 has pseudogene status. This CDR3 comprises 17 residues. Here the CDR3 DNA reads TGCACCAGCAGCCATTGTCAGGGGGCAGGGGATACGACTGAAGCTTTCTTT. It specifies CTSSHCQGAGDTTEAFF.

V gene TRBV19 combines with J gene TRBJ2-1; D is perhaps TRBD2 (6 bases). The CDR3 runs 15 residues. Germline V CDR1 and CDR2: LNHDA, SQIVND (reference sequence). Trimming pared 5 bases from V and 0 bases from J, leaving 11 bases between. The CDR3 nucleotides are TGTGCCAGTAGTCCCGAGACTAGCTCCTACAATGAGCAGTTCTTC. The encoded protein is CASSPETSSYNEQFF.

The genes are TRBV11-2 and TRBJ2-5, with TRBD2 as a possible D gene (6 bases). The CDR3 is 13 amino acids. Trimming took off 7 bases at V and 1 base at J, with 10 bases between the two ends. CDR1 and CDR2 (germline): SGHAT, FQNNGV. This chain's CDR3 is CASTTGSQETQYF. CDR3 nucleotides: TGTGCCAGCACCACCGGGAGCCAAGAGACCCAGTACTTC.

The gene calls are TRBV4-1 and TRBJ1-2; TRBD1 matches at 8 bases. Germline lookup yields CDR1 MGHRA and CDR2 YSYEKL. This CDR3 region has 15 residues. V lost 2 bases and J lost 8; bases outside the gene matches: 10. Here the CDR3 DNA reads TGCGCCAGCAGCCAATGGGCCGGACAGGGCGGCGGCTACACCTTC. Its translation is CASSQWAGQGGGYTF.

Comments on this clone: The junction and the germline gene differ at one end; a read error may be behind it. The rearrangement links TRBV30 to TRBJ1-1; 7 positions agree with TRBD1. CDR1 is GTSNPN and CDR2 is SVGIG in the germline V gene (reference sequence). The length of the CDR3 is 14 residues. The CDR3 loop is CAWRVEGANTEAFF. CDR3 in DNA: TGTGCCTGGCGTGTAGAGGGGGCGAACACTGAAGCTTTCTTT.

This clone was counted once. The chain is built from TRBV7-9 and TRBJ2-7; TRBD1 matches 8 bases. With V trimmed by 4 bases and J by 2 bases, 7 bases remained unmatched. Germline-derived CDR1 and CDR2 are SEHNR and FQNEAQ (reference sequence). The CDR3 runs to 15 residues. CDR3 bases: TGTGCCAGCAGCTATTCGGACAGGGATCCCTACGAGCAGTACTTC. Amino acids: CASSYSDRDPYEQYF.

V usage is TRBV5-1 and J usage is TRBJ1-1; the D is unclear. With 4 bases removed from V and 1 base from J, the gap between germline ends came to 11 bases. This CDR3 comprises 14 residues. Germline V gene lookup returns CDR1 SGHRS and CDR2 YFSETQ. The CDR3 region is CASSPVAGNTEAFF. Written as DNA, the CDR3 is TGCGCCAGCAGCCCGGTTGCAGGGAACACTGAAGCTTTCTTT. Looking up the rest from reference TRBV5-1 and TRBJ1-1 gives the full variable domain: KAGVTQTPRYLIKTRGQQVTLSCSPISGHRSVSWYQQTPGQGLQFLFEYFSETQRNKGNFPGRFSGRQFSNSRSEMNVSTLELGDSALYLCASSPVAGNTEAFFGQGTRLTVV.

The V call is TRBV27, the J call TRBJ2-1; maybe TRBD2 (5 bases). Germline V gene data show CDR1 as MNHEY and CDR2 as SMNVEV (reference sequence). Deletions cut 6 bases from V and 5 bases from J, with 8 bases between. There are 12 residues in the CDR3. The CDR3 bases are TGTGCCAGCAGGGGAGCAGACAATGAGCAGTTCTTC. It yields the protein CASRGADNEQFF.

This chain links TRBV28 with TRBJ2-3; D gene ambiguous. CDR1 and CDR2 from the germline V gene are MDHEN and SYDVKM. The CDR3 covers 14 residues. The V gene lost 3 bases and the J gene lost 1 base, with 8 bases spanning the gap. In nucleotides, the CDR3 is TGTGCCAGCAGTTTCCGACCCGGCACAGATACGCAGTATTTT. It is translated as CASSFRPGTDTQYF.